This T cell receptor beta chain came from a study of T cell changes during pregnancy in multiple sclerosis. Unmatched junction bases numbered 5, after V lost 2 bases and J lost 6 bases. CDR3 length: 15 amino acids. Germline loops: CDR1 SGHVS, CDR2 FQNEAQ. Libraries were prepared by immunoSEQ multiplex PCR; TCRdb keeps only in-frame clonotypes and omits some of them. Seen here are tens of thousands of clones, roughly 92% observed once, and the top ten hold about 2%. The sample consisted of peripheral blood, taken in the second trimester of pregnancy. This receptor was obtained from a female donor with multiple sclerosis, enrolled in a pregnancy study. The rearrangement joins TRBV7-8 to TRBJ1-1, with 11 bases that match TRBD1. The CDR3 DNA reads as TGTGCCAGCAGCTTAAGCGGGACAGGGGGGGCTGAAGCTTTCTTT. Translated: CASSLSGTGGAEAFF.